Below are 5 T cell receptor beta chains sequenced from a single sample in a study of shared clonotypes between healthy human individuals. Positive CCR7 selection of CD45RO-negative cells yielded the naive CD8 cells, and terminally differentiated effector memory CD45RA+ cells were excluded. Profiling relied on immunoSEQ multiplex PCR, and the TCRdb table lists in-frame clones only, not all of them. This table holds about 2.1 million clones, about 94% found once. Sequencing was done on a sample of naive CD8+ T cells from PBMCs. These receptors were taken from a young man in good health. Some clones in this sample may be carry-over from other donors' samples.

The gene calls are TRBV27 and TRBJ2-7, with 11 bases identical to TRBD1. CDR1 and CDR2 from the germline V gene are MNHEY and SMNVEV (reference sequence). The CDR3 loop spans 15 amino acids. With V trimmed by 3 bases and J by 3 bases, 4 bases remained unmatched. The CDR3 bases are TGTGCCAGCAGTTTTGTGGGACAGGGGGACTACGAGCAGTACTTC. Protein product: CASSFVGQGDYEQYF.

The chain recombines TRBV4-3 with TRBJ2-5; TRBD1 might be the D (5 bases). Germline V CDR1 and CDR2: LGHNA, YSLEER. V shed 1 base and J shed 2 bases, with 8 bases lying between them. The CDR3 has 14 residues. This chain's CDR3 is CASSQGTQQETQYF. In DNA form, the CDR3 reads TGCGCCAGCAGCCAAGGGACACAACAAGAGACCCAGTACTTC.

The gene calls are TRBV5-6 and TRBJ2-7; possible D gene TRBD1, 6 bases. V shed 0 bases and J shed 6 bases, with 7 bases lying between them. Germline V gives CDR1 SGHDT, CDR2 YYEEEE. This CDR3 comprises 12 residues. CDR3 region: CASSLVQGEQYF. CDR3 nucleotides: TGTGCCAGCAGCTTGGTACAGGGCGAGCAGTACTTC.

This clone was detected only a few times. This chain connects TRBV10-3 to TRBJ2-1; 13 bases are shared with TRBD2. The CDR3 covers 14 residues. The V gene's germline CDR1 is ENHRY and CDR2 SYGVKD. V gave up 7 bases and J gave up 7 bases; unmatched junction bases: 4. For the CDR3, the DNA is TGTGCCATCACCTGGACTAGCGGGAGTAATGAGCAGTTCTTC. It encodes CAITWTSGSNEQFF.

This clone has just a few counts. This chain connects TRBV2 to TRBJ1-5; D uncertain. Germline V gene sequence: CDR1 SNHLY, CDR2 FYNNEI. Trimming cost V 3 bases and J 4 bases, with 13 bases left between them. This CDR3 is built from 15 residues. CDR3: CASSDDVKANQPQHF. The DNA for the CDR3 is TGTGCCAGCAGTGATGATGTTAAGGCAAATCAGCCCCAGCATTTT. Based on the CDR3 plus reference TRBV2 and TRBJ1-5, the full variable domain is EPEVTQTPSHQVTQMGQEVILRCVPISNHLYFYWYRQILGQKVEFLVSFYNNEISEKSEIFDDQFSVERPDGSNFTLKIRSTKLEDSAMYFCASSDDVKANQPQHFGDGTRLSIL.